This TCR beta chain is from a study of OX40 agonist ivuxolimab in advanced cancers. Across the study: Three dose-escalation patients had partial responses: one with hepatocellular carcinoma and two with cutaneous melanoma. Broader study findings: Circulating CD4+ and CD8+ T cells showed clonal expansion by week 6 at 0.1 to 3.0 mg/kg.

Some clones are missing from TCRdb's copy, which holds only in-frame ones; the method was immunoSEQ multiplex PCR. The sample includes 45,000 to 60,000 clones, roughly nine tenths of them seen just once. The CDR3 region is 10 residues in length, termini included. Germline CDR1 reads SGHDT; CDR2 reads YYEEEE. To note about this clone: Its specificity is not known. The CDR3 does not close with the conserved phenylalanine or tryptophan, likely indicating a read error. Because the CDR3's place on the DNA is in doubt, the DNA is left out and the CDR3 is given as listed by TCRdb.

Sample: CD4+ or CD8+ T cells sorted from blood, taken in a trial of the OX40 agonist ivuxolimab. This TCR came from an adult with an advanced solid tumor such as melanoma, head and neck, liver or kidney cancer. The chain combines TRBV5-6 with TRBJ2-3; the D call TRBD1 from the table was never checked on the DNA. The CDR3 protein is CASTGDRSAL.